The clone carrying this TCR beta chain was observed many times. Its target is not known. This record comes from a study of early T cells in non-severe SARS-CoV-2 infection. Background on the study: Sequencing of bulk RNA from unsorted whole blood was done, without chain pairing.

V was pared by 7 bases and J by 4 bases, with 10 bases of the junction left unmatched. Per germline, CDR1 MNHNS and CDR2 SASEGT. This CDR3 contains 15 residues. Attached unique molecular identifiers marked individual cDNA molecules. Each CDR3 protein is one row after TCRdb ran MiXCR on the 5' RACE reads. The data show roughly 69,000 distinct CDR3 sequences, roughly a tenth seen once. Study-wide results and limits: VDJdb-based matching was biased toward anti-spike CD8 responses and missed private and CD4 specificities.

V gene TRBV6-1 combines with J gene TRBJ2-1; 7 bases fit TRBD2. The sample was whole blood. The receptor's source is an adult who was a healthcare worker with PCR-confirmed SARS-CoV-2 infection or an uninfected control (not recorded which). The CDR3 is CASITWAGEYNEQFF. CDR3 DNA: TGTGCCAGCATCACCTGGGCGGGAGAGTACAATGAGCAGTTCTTC.